The sequence of this T cell receptor (beta chain) was determined in a study of spatial heterogeneity in lung cancer. The length of the CDR3 is 12 residues. Germline assignment: CDR1 SEHNR and CDR2 FQNEAQ (reference sequence). Time point: blood at routine non-recurrence follow-up after resection. The study sequenced unsorted whole RNA from tumor, nontumor lung or frozen PBMC. TCRdb ran MiXCR on the 5' RACE reads and lists one entry per CDR3 protein. The table shows about 52,000 distinct CDR3 sequences, with under 8% occurring only once. The rearrangement uses TRBV7-9 and TRBJ2-1; 8 positions match TRBD1. The receptor's source is a female donor with early-stage non-small cell lung cancer. The sequenced sample was PBMCs, obtained at follow-up. The CDR3 DNA follows: TGTGTCGCCGGACAGGGCCGAAATGAGCAGTTCTTC. Translation gives CVAGQGRNEQFF.